The sequence of this T cell receptor (beta chain) was determined in a study of human T cells and chemical hapten exposure. Study in general: For the roughly 25-week duration of the study, patients were given weekly doses of diphenylcyclopropenone on the scalp.

This clonotype was observed a handful of times. A single record per CDR3 protein comes from TCRdb applying MiXCR to the RACE reads. The sample has under 90,000 distinct CDR3 sequences; about 8.5% are singletons. As to time point: patch test 2, 6 weeks after DPC sensitization. Noted treatment: therapeutic diphenylcyclopropenone sensitization with weekly scalp DPC. The donor pool consisted of alopecia patients aged 18 to 70 years, considered suitable for DPC. Unfractionated whole blood yielded total RNA. Trimming took off 4 bases at V and 0 bases at J, with 13 bases between the two ends. The CDR3 sequence is 16 residues long. Looked up from germline, CDR1 is LNHNV and CDR2 is YYDKDF (reference sequence).

The TCR originated in a woman between 50 and 59 years old with alopecia areata. Some clones in this sample may be carry-over from other donors' samples. The chain has TRBV15 and TRBJ2-1; possibly TRBD2 for D (7 bases). The material sequenced was whole blood, taken in connection with sensitization to the hapten diphenylcyclopropenone (DPC). The CDR3 DNA sequence: TGTGCCACCAGCATAGGGGGGACTATCTCCTACAATGAGCAGTTCTTC. Translation: CATSIGGTISYNEQFF.